The T cell receptor beta chain described here comes from a study of T cell responses to AZD1222 COVID-19 vaccine. Some clones are missing from TCRdb's copy, which holds only in-frame ones; the method was immunoSEQ multiplex PCR. The sample lists 160,000 or so clones, around nine tenths occurring once. On this clone: Its antigen remains unidentified.

The V end was cut by 0 bases, the J end by 6 bases, with 14 bases between. This CDR3 is 15 amino acids long. Germline V gives CDR1 SGHDN, CDR2 FVKESK. Study-wide results and caveats: Clonal diversity was possibly underestimated, and white British individuals and females predominated among donors. The reported proportion of spike-specific TCRs targeting unmutated variant regions was nearly half. Sampling captured repertoires only after the peak T cell response. A rise in Spike-specific TCR breadth and depth followed two AZD1222 doses.

The sequencing here drew on peripheral blood, taken on day 0 of AZD1222 vaccination. This receptor was identified in an adult in good health. The rearrangement links TRBV14 to TRBJ1-1; D gene ambiguous. In DNA form, the CDR3 reads TGTGCCAGCAGCCAAGATCCCAATGGACGGCCTGAAGCTTTCTTT. Translation gives CASSQDPNGRPEAFF.